These 25 T cell receptor beta chains were sequenced from one sample in a study of CD8 T cells in Susac syndrome. A quantity of about 0.45 to 1 ug RNA underwent reverse transcription using random hexamers. TCRdb re-analysed the immunoSEQ multiplex PCR reads in MiXCR, keeping a single row per CDR3 protein. This sample has approximately 75,000 distinct CDR3 sequences, with just under 95% found just once. Material: CD8+ T cells from PBMCs. The receptors were sampled from a human donor in good health.

The chain joins TRBV7-9 to TRBJ1-3; 10 nucleotides line up with TRBD1. This CDR3 has 16 amino acids. Germline V lookup: CDR1 SEHNR, CDR2 FQNEAQ (reference sequence). The trim removed 5 bases at V and 3 bases at J, leaving 7 bases unmatched. CDR3 loop: CASSGPGQGIGNTIYF. In nucleotides, the CDR3 is TGTGCCAGCAGCGGACCGGGACAGGGGATTGGAAACACCATATATTTT.

This rearrangement joins TRBV19 to TRBJ1-3, with 8 bases matching TRBD1. J lost 0 bases, V lost 11 bases, and 12 bases had no gene match. Germline V lookup: CDR1 LNHDA, CDR2 SQIVND (reference sequence). The length of the CDR3 is 16 residues. The CDR3 bases are TGTGCCGCCGCCGGGACAGGTCTTTTCTCTGGAAACACCATATATTTT. This codes for CAAAGTGLFSGNTIYF.

This clonotype showed up just once. The rearrangement joins TRBV29-1 to TRBJ2-1, with a weak D call TRBD1 (5 bases). CDR1 SQVTM and CDR2 ANQGSEA come from the germline V gene. CDR3 length: 16 amino acids. V was cut by 6 bases and J by 2 bases, with 20 bases left in between. CDR3 nucleotide sequence: TGCAGCGTCCGACCTCTTGACAGTACAGCCTACAATGAGCAGTTCTTC. Protein: CSVRPLDSTAYNEQFF.

This clonotype appeared a single time. The chain carries TRBV7-9 and TRBJ1-1; D perhaps matches TRBD1 (5 bases). V was clipped by 8 bases and J by 1 base, with 14 bases between them. CDR1 and CDR2 from the germline V gene are SEHNR and FQNEAQ (reference sequence). The length of the CDR3 is 14 residues. The CDR3 nucleotides are TGTGCCAGCGGTACTGGGGCCGGGAACACTGAAGCTTTCTTT. Translation gives CASGTGAGNTEAFF. Filled out from reference TRBV7-9 and TRBJ1-1, the complete variable domain reads DTGVSQNPRHKITKRGQNVTFRCDPISEHNRLYWYRQTLGQGPEFLTYFQNEAQLEKSRLLSDRFSAERPKGSFSTLEIQRTEQGDSAMYLCASGTGAGNTEAFFGQGTRLTVV.

The rearrangement uses TRBV27 and TRBJ1-1; TRBD1 is a possible D gene (6 bases). V was trimmed by 3 bases and J by 2 bases, leaving 10 bases between them. CDR3 size: 14 residues. Germline CDR1 is MNHEY and CDR2 is SMNVEV (reference sequence). The CDR3 here is CASSFEGTNTEAFF. In nucleotides, the CDR3 is TGTGCCAGCAGTTTCGAGGGGACAAACACTGAAGCTTTCTTT.

This clonotype was found once. The chain joins TRBV19 to TRBJ1-5; 11 bases are a match to TRBD1. Germline trimming cut 5 bases from V and 4 bases from J; bases unmatched to any gene: 7. CDR1 LNHDA and CDR2 SQIVND come from the germline V gene (reference sequence). The length of the CDR3 is 16 residues. As DNA, the CDR3 is TGTGCCAGTAGTCCATTCGGGACAGGGGGAAATCAGCCCCAGCATTTT. It is translated as CASSPFGTGGNQPQHF.

The chain carries TRBV6-5 and TRBJ1-1, with D maybe TRBD1 (6 bases). The CDR3 consists of 16 residues. V was trimmed by 4 bases and J by 1 base, leaving 16 bases between them. Germline CDR1 is MNHEY and CDR2 is SVGAGI. The CDR3 sequence is CASSWTALMGNTEAFF. The CDR3 bases are TGTGCCAGCAGTTGGACAGCCCTGATGGGGAACACTGAAGCTTTCTTT.

The genes are TRBV2 and TRBJ1-5; TRBD1 matches at 7 bases. The V and J ends lost 8 bases and 4 bases, in that order; junction bases with no gene match: 8. The CDR3 runs 14 residues. Looked up from germline, CDR1 is SNHLY and CDR2 is FYNNEI. This CDR3 reads CASGGGERNQPQHF. The CDR3, as DNA: TGTGCCAGCGGAGGGGGCGAAAGGAATCAGCCCCAGCATTTT.

This clonotype was picked up a small number of times. The rearrangement links TRBV29-1 to TRBJ2-7; no clear D gene. The ends were cut back, 6 bases at V and 7 bases at J, with 13 bases in the middle. The CDR3 extends over 11 amino acids. Germline assignment: CDR1 SQVTM and CDR2 ANQGSEA. The CDR3 protein is CSVLQSHEQYV. CDR3 in DNA: TGCAGCGTACTACAGTCCCATGAGCAGTACGTC.

The CDR3 bases are TGCGCCAGCAGCCAAGTACAGGACCAGCCCCAGCATTTT. Amino acid sequence: CASSQVQDQPQHF. The chain links TRBV4-1 to TRBJ1-5; a weak D match, TRBD1 (5 bases). Germline V gene data show CDR1 as MGHRA and CDR2 as YSYEKL. V lost 1 base, J lost 7 bases, and 8 bases lay in between. The CDR3 length is 13 residues.

This clonotype has a single count. The CDR3 loop is CASNAGGTYNEQFF. In DNA, the CDR3 is TGTGCCAGTAATGCGGGGGGTACCTACAATGAGCAGTTCTTC. The V call is TRBV19, the J call TRBJ2-1; 8 bases match TRBD2. There are 14 residues in the CDR3. CDR1 is LNHDA, CDR2 SQIVND, per germline (reference sequence). Germline trimming cut 7 bases from V and 2 bases from J; bases unmatched to any gene: 4.

The chain uses TRBV4-2 and TRBJ1-2; the match to TRBD1 covers 10 bases. This CDR3 is built from 15 residues. CDR1 and CDR2 (germline): LGHNA, YNFKEQ. The junction had 8 bases not matched to a gene; V was cut back by 2 bases and J by 8 bases. CDR3 protein: CASSQPTGGAGGYTF. DNA for the CDR3: TGTGCCAGCAGCCAACCGACAGGGGGCGCAGGAGGCTACACCTTC.

The V call is TRBV5-1, the J call TRBJ2-7, with a tentative D call TRBD2 (6 bases). Trimming stripped 0 bases from V and 6 bases from J, with 10 bases between. CDR1 and CDR2 (germline): SGHRS, YFSETQ. The CDR3 contains 13 residues. Written as DNA, the CDR3 is TGCGCCAGCAGCTTGGAGGCGGGGTCCGAGCAGTACTTC. Translated, it gives CASSLEAGSEQYF.

The V and J genes are TRBV7-2 and TRBJ2-5; 13 nucleotides agree with TRBD2. From germline, CDR1 is SGHTA and CDR2 FQGNSA. The length of the CDR3 is 15 residues. V shed 5 bases and J 5 bases; nucleotides not matched to a gene: 5. CDR3 sequence (DNA): TGTGCCAGCAGCGCTTGGACTAGCGGGGGTGAGACCCAGTACTTC. Translated, it gives CASSAWTSGGETQYF. Full variable domain (rest looked up from reference TRBV7-2 and TRBJ2-5): GAGVSQSPSNKVTEKGKDVELRCDPISGHTALYWYRQSLGQGLEFLIYFQGNSAPDKSGLPSDRFSAERTGGSVSTLTIQRTQQEDSAVYLCASSAWTSGGETQYFGPGTRLLVL.

The rearrangement links TRBV15 to TRBJ1-1, with unresolved D. The CDR3 spans 13 residues. Germline V gives CDR1 LNHNV, CDR2 YYDKDF (reference sequence). Trimming pared 0 bases from V and 10 bases from J, leaving 12 bases between. The CDR3 region is CATSRDPWRGAFF. Here the CDR3 DNA reads TGTGCCACCAGCAGAGATCCGTGGCGGGGAGCTTTCTTT.

The genes are TRBV3-1 and TRBJ1-6; D unclear. The CDR3 has 15 amino acids. Germline CDR1 and CDR2: LGHDT and YNNKEL (reference sequence). V was clipped by 5 bases and J by 3 bases, with 11 bases between them. CDR3 DNA sequence: TGTGCCAGCAGCTTCCCGGACGGCTATAATTCACCCCTCCACTTT. Its protein is CASSFPDGYNSPLHF.

This chain connects TRBV15 to TRBJ1-2; D is possibly TRBD1 (5 bases). Germline V gene lookup returns CDR1 LNHNV and CDR2 YYDKDF (reference sequence). Deletions cut 1 base from V and 2 bases from J, with 11 bases between. The CDR3 is made up of 15 amino acids. The CDR3 region is CATSRAGLQNYGYTF. CDR3 bases: TGTGCCACCAGCAGAGCGGGACTCCAGAACTATGGCTACACCTTC. The full variable domain, its missing parts supplied by reference TRBV15 and TRBJ1-2, is DAMVIQNPRYQVTQFGKPVTLSCSQTLNHNVMYWYQQKSSQAPKLLFHYYDKDFNNEADTPDNFQSRRPNTSFCFLDIRSPGLGDTAMYLCATSRAGLQNYGYTFGSGTRLTVV.

The chain combines TRBV7-9 with TRBJ2-2; D uncertain. Germline V gene data show CDR1 as SEHNR and CDR2 as FQNEAQ (reference sequence). Between the trimmed V and J ends, which lost 5 bases and 4 bases, there was a span of 14 bases. CDR3 length: 15 residues. The CDR3 loop reads CASSLYPPSTGELFF. As DNA, the CDR3 is TGTGCCAGCAGCCTGTATCCCCCGAGCACCGGGGAGCTGTTTTTT.

The chain has TRBV7-6 and TRBJ2-5; D is uncertain. Per germline, CDR1 SGHVS and CDR2 FNYEAQ. The CDR3 runs 14 residues. Trimming removed 2 bases at V and 0 bases at J, with 7 bases between. The CDR3 DNA is TGTGCCAGCAGCTTATACAGAAACCAAGAGACCCAGTACTTC. It specifies CASSLYRNQETQYF.

The CDR3 protein is CASSEGLAASYEQYF. In DNA form, the CDR3 reads TGTGCCAGCAGCGAAGGACTAGCGGCCTCCTACGAGCAGTACTTC. The V call is TRBV7-2, the J call TRBJ2-7; 10 nucleotides align to TRBD2. Germline V lookup: CDR1 SGHTA, CDR2 FQGNSA. The CDR3 is 15 amino acids. V trimming: 5 bases; J trimming: 0 bases; junction bases outside the gene matches: 4.

The sample holds one count of this clonotype. The DNA of the CDR3 is TGTGCCAGCGGAAACAAGCAGTACAATGAGCAGTTCTTC. Its translation: CASGNKQYNEQFF. The chain carries TRBV6-5 and TRBJ2-1, with D unresolved. CDR1 and CDR2 from the germline V gene are MNHEY and SVGAGI. Trimming took off 8 bases at V and 4 bases at J, with 12 bases between the two ends. This CDR3 spans 13 amino acids.

The V and J genes are TRBV6-1 and TRBJ2-7, with D unresolved. The CDR3 runs 13 residues. Per germline, CDR1 MNHNS and CDR2 SASEGT. The germline V and J ends were trimmed by 4 bases and 1 base, with 8 bases remaining between them. The CDR3: CASSVPLSYEQYV. CDR3 DNA sequence: TGTGCCAGCAGTGTTCCGCTATCCTACGAGCAGTACGTC.

V is TRBV29-1 and J is TRBJ2-1; no clear D. Germline assignment: CDR1 SQVTM and CDR2 ANQGSEA. Trimming took off 3 bases at V and 4 bases at J, with 4 bases between the two ends. CDR3 size: 11 residues. Written as DNA, the CDR3 is TGCAGCGTTGACACTTACAATGAGCAGTTCTTC. Its translation is CSVDTYNEQFF.

The genes are TRBV7-9 and TRBJ1-4, with D possibly matching TRBD1 (6 bases). The V gene lost 5 bases and the J gene lost 3 bases, with 19 bases spanning the gap. The CDR3 runs 17 residues. Germline CDR1 reads SEHNR; CDR2 reads FQNEAQ (reference sequence). The CDR3 DNA is TGTGCCAGCAGCCCCCGTGGGGCGGGGGCCTCTAATGAAAAACTGTTTTTT. This sequence encodes CASSPRGAGASNEKLFF.

J is TRBJ2-1 and V is TRBV2, with TRBD1 matching over 8 bases. In germline, CDR1 is SNHLY, CDR2 FYNNEI. After removal of 6 bases from V and 9 bases from J, the junction contained 4 bases not matched to a gene. This CDR3 is 12 amino acids long. CDR3 sequence (DNA): TGTGCCAGCAGAGACAGGGGCGTTGAGCAGTTCTTC. Translated, it gives CASRDRGVEQFF.